The next 26 T cell receptor beta chains were all read from a single sample in a study of blood T cell repertoires in COVID-19. Sequencing used immunoSEQ multiplex PCR; TCRdb keeps in-frame clones, though not all of them. Of 410,000 or so clones in the sample, around 86% are singletons; the top ten hold over 1.3%. Sequenced input: peripheral blood. These receptor sequences come from a woman in her 30s with active or convalescent COVID-19.

The gene calls are TRBV11-2 and TRBJ2-1, with 8 bases that match TRBD2. The germline V gene has CDR1 SGHAT and CDR2 FQNNGV. The ends lost 5 bases at V and 9 bases at J; junction bases unmatched: 15. This CDR3 has 16 amino acids. The CDR3 bases are TGTGCCAGCAGCCTAATAGCGGGGAGAGGGTTAGGTGAGCAGTTCTTC. Protein sequence: CASSLIAGRGLGEQFF.

The J gene is TRBJ2-5, the V gene TRBV5-1; 8 bases agree with TRBD2. The CDR3 loop spans 15 amino acids. Trimming at V came to 4 bases and at J to 1 base, leaving 6 bases not matched to a gene. CDR1 and CDR2 from the germline V gene are SGHRS and YFSETQ. The CDR3 sequence is CASSQYLAGQETQYF. In nucleotides, the CDR3 is TGCGCCAGCAGCCAGTACCTAGCGGGCCAAGAGACCCAGTACTTC.

In DNA, the CDR3 is TGTGCCAGCAGCCAGGGGGCGGGACTCCCGGGGGAGCAGTACTTC. Amino acids: CASSQGAGLPGEQYF. The chain carries TRBV2 and TRBJ2-7; 8 nucleotides match TRBD1. Germline values: CDR1 SNHLY, CDR2 FYNNEI. The CDR3 runs 15 residues. The V gene end was trimmed by 6 bases and the J gene end by 7 bases; junction bases not matched to a gene: 14.

This clone has only one observation. The chain recombines TRBV7-8 with TRBJ2-7, with 7 nucleotides matching TRBD2. CDR1 and CDR2 from the germline V gene are SGHVS and FQNEAQ. J lost 2 bases, V lost 0 bases, and 10 bases had no gene match. The CDR3 consists of 17 residues. CDR3 amino acids: CASSLAARLAGTYEQYF. DNA of the CDR3: TGTGCCAGCAGCTTAGCGGCAAGACTAGCTGGCACCTACGAGCAGTACTTC.

V is TRBV21-1 and J is TRBJ1-5; the table gives TRBD1 as D, unverified against the DNA. TRBV21-1 is given as a pseudogene. The CDR3 loop spans 17 amino acids. Here the CDR3 DNA reads TGTGCCAGCAGCAAAGCGGCAGGGGGTATTGACAATCAGCCCCAGCATTTT. This codes for CASSKAAGGIDNQPQHF.

J is TRBJ2-5 and V is TRBV7-9; D is perhaps TRBD2 (6 bases). The V gene lost 5 bases and the J gene lost 5 bases, with 9 bases spanning the gap. The CDR3 spans 12 residues. Per germline, CDR1 SEHNR and CDR2 FQNEAQ (reference sequence). This chain's CDR3 is CASSREFETQYF. CDR3 DNA sequence: TGTGCCAGCAGCCGGGAGTTTGAGACCCAGTACTTC.

CDR3 nucleotides: TGTGCCAGCAACCTAGGGCCCAGAGGGACCTACGAGCAGTACTTC. This gives the protein CASNLGPRGTYEQYF. V is TRBV5-4 and J is TRBJ2-7; D may be TRBD2 (5 bases). Trimming cost V 6 bases and J 2 bases, with 18 bases left between them. Looked up from germline, CDR1 is SGHNT and CDR2 is YYREEE (reference sequence). There are 15 residues in the CDR3. Based on the CDR3 plus reference TRBV5-4 and TRBJ2-7, the full variable domain is ETGVTQSPTHLIKTRGQQVTLRCSSQSGHNTVSWYQQALGQGPQFIFQYYREEENGRGNFPPRFSGLQFPNYSSELNVNALELDDSALYLCASNLGPRGTYEQYFGPGTRLTVT.

V is TRBV5-1 and J is TRBJ1-6, with D tentatively TRBD1 (6 bases). The ends were cut back, 0 bases at V and 4 bases at J, with 17 bases in the middle. The CDR3 runs 18 residues. Germline V gene lookup returns CDR1 SGHRS and CDR2 YFSETQ. CDR3 region: CASSLGQATTGYNSPLHF. CDR3 nucleotides: TGCGCCAGCAGCTTGGGACAGGCTACTACGGGGTATAATTCACCCCTCCACTTT.

This clone appeared a few times. The V gene is TRBV10-3, the J gene TRBJ1-1; a weak D match, TRBD1 (6 bases). Trimming left V 0 bases short and J 4 bases short, with 15 bases between. This CDR3 region has 16 residues. Per the germline V gene, CDR1 is ENHRY and CDR2 is SYGVKD. In DNA, the CDR3 is TGTGCCATCAGTGAGTCGACAGGAGGTCTAGGCACTGAAGCTTTCTTT. It specifies CAISESTGGLGTEAFF.

This chain uses TRBV2 with TRBJ1-5; 8 bases fit TRBD1. The V gene's germline CDR1 is SNHLY and CDR2 FYNNEI. The CDR3 has 14 residues. J gave up 4 bases and V 6 bases, and 5 bases lay outside the gene matches. CDR3 DNA sequence: TGTGCCAGCAGGGAGGGACAGGAGAATCAGCCCCAGCATTTT. It codes for CASREGQENQPQHF.

The chain combines TRBV7-2 with TRBJ1-2; tentative D call: TRBD1 (5 bases). V was cut by 5 bases and J by 8 bases, with 15 bases left in between. CDR3 length equals 13 residues. Germline values: CDR1 SGHTA, CDR2 FQGNSA. The CDR3 loop is CASSLYGGGGYTF. The CDR3, as DNA: TGTGCCAGCAGCCTCTACGGGGGTGGAGGCTACACCTTC.

The chain couples TRBV5-1 to TRBJ2-5; TRBD2 matches 8 bases. The ends lost 0 bases at V and 1 base at J; junction bases unmatched: 8. Germline CDR1 SGHRS, CDR2 YFSETQ. The CDR3 runs to 17 residues. The CDR3 here is CASSLALIAGSQETQYF. CDR3 in DNA: TGCGCCAGCAGCTTGGCCTTGATAGCGGGGAGCCAAGAGACCCAGTACTTC.

The chain recombines TRBV7-9 with TRBJ2-5; D is uncertain. The CDR3 length is 13 residues. CDR1 and CDR2 from the germline V gene are SEHNR and FQNEAQ (reference sequence). V was shortened by 3 bases and J by 5 bases, with 10 bases between the two germline ends. This CDR3 reads CASSLTLLETQYF. CDR3 coding DNA: TGTGCCAGCAGCTTGACACTTCTCGAGACCCAGTACTTC.

This clone occurred once. The chain has TRBV5-6 and TRBJ2-7, with 8 nucleotides matching TRBD2. V lost 3 bases to trimming and J lost 0 bases; unmatched junction nucleotides: 8. Germline assignment: CDR1 SGHDT and CDR2 YYEEEE. The CDR3 sequence is 16 residues long. The CDR3 DNA is TGTGCCAGCAGCTCCATCGGGGGGGAGACCTCCTACGAGCAGTACTTC. Amino acids: CASSSIGGETSYEQYF.

The chain employs TRBV10-2 and TRBJ1-4; perhaps TRBD1 as D (5 bases). Per germline, CDR1 WSHSY and CDR2 SAAADI. With 2 bases removed from V and 7 bases from J, the gap between germline ends came to 11 bases. The CDR3 sequence is 14 residues long. CDR3 in amino acids: CASSEAGGPEKLFF. The DNA of the CDR3 is TGCGCCAGCAGTGAGGCCGGGGGTCCTGAAAAACTGTTTTTT.

This clone was observed a single time. This chain joins TRBV6-6 and TRBJ2-2; 8 bases are shared with TRBD1. This CDR3 is built from 15 residues. CDR1 is MNHNY and CDR2 is SVGAGI in the germline V gene (reference sequence). The ends lost 6 bases at V and 5 bases at J; junction bases unmatched: 8. DNA for the CDR3: TGTGCCAGCAGAACCGGGACAGGTGAAACCGGGGAGCTGTTTTTT. Residues: CASRTGTGETGELFF.

This chain joins TRBV6-5 and TRBJ2-7, with D tentatively TRBD2 (5 bases). CDR1 and CDR2 from the germline V gene are MNHEY and SVGAGI. This CDR3 comprises 14 residues. The V end was cut by 6 bases, the J end by 3 bases, with 15 bases between. The CDR3 nucleotides read TGTGCCAGCAGGACCCCCCACGGGGACTACGAGCAGTACTTC. Its translation: CASRTPHGDYEQYF.

The chain couples TRBV29-1 to TRBJ2-7, with TRBD2 matching 7 bases. After removal of 7 bases from V and 0 bases from J, the junction contained 9 bases not matched to a gene. Germline CDR1 reads SQVTM; CDR2 reads ANQGSEA. The CDR3 is 14 residues long. The CDR3 spells CSAYGGEDSYEQYF. The CDR3 DNA is TGCAGCGCATATGGGGGGGAGGACTCCTACGAGCAGTACTTC.

This clone was observed a few times. The chain recombines TRBV5-4 with TRBJ1-1, with TRBD1 identical over 10 bases. Germline V gene sequence: CDR1 SGHNT, CDR2 YYREEE (reference sequence). The CDR3 extends over 15 amino acids. V lost 4 bases, J lost 7 bases, and 10 bases stayed unmatched. CDR3 sequence (DNA): TGTGCCAGCAGCCACCCCGAGGGGACAGGGGATGAAGCTTTCTTT. The encoded protein is CASSHPEGTGDEAFF.

This clone was seen more than once but under ten times. The J gene is TRBJ1-4, the V gene TRBV18; unclear D gene. The CDR3 has 13 amino acids. The germline V gene has CDR1 KGHSH and CDR2 LQKENI. With 3 bases removed from V and 6 bases from J, the gap between germline ends came to 8 bases. The CDR3 loop is CASSPGGHEKLFF. The CDR3 DNA reads as TGTGCCAGCTCACCGGGCGGGCATGAAAAACTGTTTTTT.

The chain employs TRBV6-5 and TRBJ1-1; D gene unclear. The V and J ends lost 5 bases and 3 bases respectively, with 10 bases between them. This CDR3 region has 13 residues. Germline CDR1 reads MNHEY; CDR2 reads SVGAGI. The CDR3 bases are TGTGCCAGCAGTCACGAACGGTACACTGAAGCTTTCTTT. Amino acids: CASSHERYTEAFF.

This clone has more than one count but fewer than ten. This chain uses TRBV6-5 with TRBJ1-3; 8 nucleotides match TRBD1. The J segment lost 0 bases and the V segment lost 3 bases, leaving 1 base of the junction unmatched. The CDR3 length is 15 residues. Germline CDR1 reads MNHEY; CDR2 reads SVGAGI. CDR3 nucleotide sequence: TGTGCCAGCAGTTATCAGGGGGCCTCTGGAAACACCATATATTTT. As protein: CASSYQGASGNTIYF.

In nucleotides, the CDR3 is TGTGCCAGCAGTGAAAGGGGGTTGGGCAATCAGCCCCAGCATTTT. Amino acids: CASSERGLGNQPQHF. This chain joins TRBV6-1 and TRBJ1-5; D is perhaps TRBD1 (6 bases). Germline V lookup: CDR1 MNHNS, CDR2 SASEGT. V was cut by 2 bases and J by 2 bases, with 10 bases left in between. The CDR3 consists of 15 residues.

There are a few counts of this clone. The rearrangement links TRBV19 to TRBJ1-1; D ambiguous. V dropped 7 bases and J dropped 6 bases, with 18 bases sitting between them. CDR1 LNHDA and CDR2 SQIVND come from the germline V gene (reference sequence). CDR3 length: 14 residues. CDR3 region: CASTGLQRFAEAFF. The CDR3 DNA reads as TGTGCCAGTACAGGACTCCAAAGGTTCGCTGAAGCTTTCTTT.

CDR3 DNA sequence: TGTGCCAGCAGCTTAGTGTGGACAGGGAGCACAGATACGCAGTATTTT. This translates into CASSLVWTGSTDTQYF. The V gene is TRBV7-2, the J gene TRBJ2-3; the match to TRBD1 covers 8 bases. With 1 base clipped from V and 0 bases from J, the junction kept 3 bases outside the gene matches. The CDR3 is made up of 16 amino acids. The germline gives CDR1 SGHTA, CDR2 FQGNSA.

This clone occurred a few times. The chain links TRBV19 to TRBJ1-2; D might be TRBD1 (6 bases). There are 14 residues in the CDR3. From germline, CDR1 is LNHDA and CDR2 SQIVND (reference sequence). V was cut by 2 bases and J by 5 bases, with 12 bases left in between. CDR3 residues: CASSISPQGYGYTF. The CDR3 DNA reads as TGTGCCAGTAGTATAAGCCCGCAGGGGTATGGCTACACCTTC. Filled out from reference TRBV19 and TRBJ1-2, the complete variable domain reads DGGITQSPKYLFRKEGQNVTLSCEQNLNHDAMYWYRQDPGQGLRLIYYSQIVNDFQKGDIAEGYSVSREKKESFPLTVTSAQKNPTAFYLCASSISPQGYGYTFGSGTRLTVV.